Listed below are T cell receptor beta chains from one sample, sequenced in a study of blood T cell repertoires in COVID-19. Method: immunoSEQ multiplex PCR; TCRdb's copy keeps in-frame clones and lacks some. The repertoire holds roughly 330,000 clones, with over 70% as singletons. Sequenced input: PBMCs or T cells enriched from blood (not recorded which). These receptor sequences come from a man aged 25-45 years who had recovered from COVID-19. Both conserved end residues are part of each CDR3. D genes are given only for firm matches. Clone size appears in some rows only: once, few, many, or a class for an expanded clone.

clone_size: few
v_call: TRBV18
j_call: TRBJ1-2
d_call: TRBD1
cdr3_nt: TGTGCCAGCTCACCCCCCCTCGGACAGGGGGCGAACTATGGCTACACCTTC
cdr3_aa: CASSPPLGQGANYGYTF

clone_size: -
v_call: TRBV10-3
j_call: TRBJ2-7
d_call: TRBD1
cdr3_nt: TGTGCCATCAGGATGGGACAGGCAAGCTCCTACGAGCAGTACTTC
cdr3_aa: CAIRMGQASSYEQYF

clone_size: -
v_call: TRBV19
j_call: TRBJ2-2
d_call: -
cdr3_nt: TGTGCCAGTGTCTCCGGGGAGCTGTTTTTT
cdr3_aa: CASVSGELFF

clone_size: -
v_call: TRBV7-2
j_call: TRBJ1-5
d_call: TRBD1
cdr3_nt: TGTGCCAGCAGCTTAGGAGGGACAGTTTCCTATAGCAATCAGCCCCAGCATTTT
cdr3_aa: CASSLGGTVSYSNQPQHF

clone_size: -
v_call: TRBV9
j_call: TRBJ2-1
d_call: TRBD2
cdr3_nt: TGTGCCAGCAGCGTAGCTTCTAGCGGGGGGGCTTATGAGCAGTTCTTC
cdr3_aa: CASSVASSGGAYEQFF

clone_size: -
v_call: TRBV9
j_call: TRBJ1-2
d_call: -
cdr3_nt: TGTGCCAGCAGCGTAGAGGACAGCTATGGCTACACCTTC
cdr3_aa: CASSVEDSYGYTF

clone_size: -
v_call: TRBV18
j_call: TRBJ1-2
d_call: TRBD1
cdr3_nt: TGTGCCAGCTCCCAAGCGCAGGGGGCAAGTTATGGCTACACCTTC
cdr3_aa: CASSQAQGASYGYTF

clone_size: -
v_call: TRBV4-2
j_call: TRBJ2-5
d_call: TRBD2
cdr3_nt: TGTGCCAGCAGCCAATTCCTAGCGGGGGGGGTTGGAGAGACCCAGTACTTC
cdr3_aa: CASSQFLAGGVGETQYF

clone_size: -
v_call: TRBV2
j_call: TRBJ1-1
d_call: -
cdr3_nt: TGTGCCAGCAGACTAAGACTAGAGCTCATGAACACTGAAGCTTTCTTT
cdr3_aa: CASRLRLELMNTEAFF

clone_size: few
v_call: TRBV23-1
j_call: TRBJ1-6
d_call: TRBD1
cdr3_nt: TGCGCCAGCAGTCAAGCTCAGGGGGCGATGGATTCACCCCTCCACTTT
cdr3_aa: CASSQAQGAMDSPLHF

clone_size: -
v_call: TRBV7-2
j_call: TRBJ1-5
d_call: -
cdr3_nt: TGTGCCAGCAGCTTAGTTCAGGGCAATCAGCCCCAGCATTTT
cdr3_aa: CASSLVQGNQPQHF

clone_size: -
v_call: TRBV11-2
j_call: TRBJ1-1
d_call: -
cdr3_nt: TGTGCCAGCAACAAAGGCGGCAGGAACACTGAAGCTTTCTTT
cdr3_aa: CASNKGGRNTEAFF

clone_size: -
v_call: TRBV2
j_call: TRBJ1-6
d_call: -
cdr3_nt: TGTGCCAGCAGTGACGGGGTTTCACCCCTCCACTTT
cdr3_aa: CASSDGVSPLHF

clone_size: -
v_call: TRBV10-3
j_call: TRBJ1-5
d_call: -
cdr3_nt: TGTGCCATCAGTGACCCCGGGAACAATCAGCCCCAGCATTTT
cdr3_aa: CAISDPGNNQPQHF

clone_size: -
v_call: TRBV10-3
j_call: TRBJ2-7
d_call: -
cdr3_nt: TGTGCCATCCGAACCCCGGGAAACGAGCAGTACTTC
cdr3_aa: CAIRTPGNEQYF

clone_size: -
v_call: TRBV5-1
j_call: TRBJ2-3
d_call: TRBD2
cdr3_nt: TGCGCCAGCAGCGGACTAGCGGGGGAAGATACGCAGTATTTT
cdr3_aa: CASSGLAGEDTQYF

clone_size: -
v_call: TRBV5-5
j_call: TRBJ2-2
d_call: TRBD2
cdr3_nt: TGTGCCAGCAGCTACACAAGCGGGGGGCACTCCGGGGAGCTGTTTTTT
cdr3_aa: CASSYTSGGHSGELFF

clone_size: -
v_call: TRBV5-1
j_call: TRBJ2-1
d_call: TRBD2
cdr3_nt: TGCGCCAGCAGCGCTAGCGGGGGATCCTACAATGAGCAGTTCTTC
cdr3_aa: CASSASGGSYNEQFF

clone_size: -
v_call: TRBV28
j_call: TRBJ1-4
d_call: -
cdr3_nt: TGTGCCAGCGGCATGGGGAGTGAAAAACTGTTTTTT
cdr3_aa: CASGMGSEKLFF

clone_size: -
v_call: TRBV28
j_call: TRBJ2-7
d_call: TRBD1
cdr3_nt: TGTGCCAGCAGTTTGATGGGACAGGGGAACGAGCAGTACTTC
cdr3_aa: CASSLMGQGNEQYF

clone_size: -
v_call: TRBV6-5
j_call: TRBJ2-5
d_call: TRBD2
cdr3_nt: TGTGCCAGCAGTTACCGGGGGGGATGGGAGCAAGAGACCCAGTACTTC
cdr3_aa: CASSYRGGWEQETQYF

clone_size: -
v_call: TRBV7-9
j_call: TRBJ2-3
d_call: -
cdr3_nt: TGTGCCAGCAGCTACAAACAGGCCGCGGATACGCAGTATTTT
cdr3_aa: CASSYKQAADTQYF